This T cell receptor beta chain was sequenced during a study of shared clonotypes between healthy human individuals. Overall study: With ages of 18 to 49, the donors were a couple of women and three men.

In germline, CDR1 is LNHDA, CDR2 SQIVND (reference sequence). Trimming pared 0 bases from V and 0 bases from J, leaving 23 bases between. The CDR3 consists of 21 residues. Naive-designated CD8 cells lacked CD45RO, were positively enriched for CCR7, and omitted terminally differentiated effector memory CD45RA+ cells. The assay was run at deep level. Assay used: immunoSEQ multiplex PCR; TCRdb lists only in-frame clones, some missing. The sample consists of about 680,000 clones, around 90% of them appearing once. A word on this clone: The antigen is unknown.

General observations from the study: Some clonotypes were shared by all four sorted-subset donors, while others were not shared. The non-shared ones had lower generation probabilities than the shared ones.

The sequence was obtained from a man aged 30 to 39 in good health. The sample consisted of naive CD8+ T cells sorted from blood. The rearrangement links TRBV19 to TRBJ2-2; D tentatively fits TRBD1 or TRBD2 (6 bases each). The CDR3 here is CASSIDLRGRLTSANTGELFF. The CDR3 nucleotides read TGTGCCAGTAGTATAGATCTGAGGGGGAGGCTAACCAGCGCGAACACCGGGGAGCTGTTTTTT.